This T cell receptor (beta chain) was identified in a study of CD4 T cell repertoires in COVID-19. Study in general: Other coronavirus spike proteins restimulated relabeled CFSE-low cells expanded with IL-2 for 10 to 11 days. Study-level results: Several top expanded SARS-CoV-2-reactive clonotypes were shared by two or three memory subsets.

TCRdb's table, derived via immunoSEQ multiplex PCR, lists solely in-frame clones and lacks some. This sample carries tens of thousands of clones, roughly 84% of them seen once, and the ten largest clones take around 0.63%. The memory T cells were sequenced right after ex vivo isolation, without culture. Of note for this clone: Antigen unknown.

This sequence was found in a human donor who had COVID-19. The sequencing here drew on central memory CD4+ T cells from blood, taken before the COVID-19 pandemic.

CDR3 protein: CASSRDRGGGYTF. The DNA for the CDR3 is TGTGCCAGCAGTAGGGACCGGGGGGGCGGCTACACCTTC. The gene calls are TRBV6-5 and TRBJ1-2; TRBD1 is a possible D gene (6 bases). The germline CDR1 and CDR2 sequences are MNHEY and SVGAGI. V was cut by 5 bases and J by 8 bases, with 15 bases left in between. The CDR3 totals 13 residues.